The source of this TCR beta chain is a study of spatial heterogeneity in lung cancer. For the study at large: A consistent excess of beta-chain over alpha-chain sequences was detected.

This CDR3 has 17 residues. V shed 1 base and J 4 bases; nucleotides not matched to a gene: 4. Germline V gene lookup returns CDR1 MNHEY and CDR2 SVGEGT. Noted time point: sample taken at primary tumor resection. Without sorting, whole RNA was sequenced from tumor, nontumor lung or frozen PBMC. This clonotype was seen ten or more times. Individual TCR cDNA molecules each bore their own unique molecular identifier. TCRdb re-called the 5' RACE reads through MiXCR, storing one row per CDR3 protein. The sample gives roughly 39,000 distinct CDR3 sequences, approximately 6.5% of which show up once; around 42% is in the top ten.

The sequence derives from a female donor with early-stage non-small cell lung cancer. The J gene is TRBJ2-1, the V gene TRBV6-2 or TRBV6-3, with 13 bases fitting TRBD2. The sample was PBMCs, taken at surgery. The CDR3 reads CASSYFKTSGGYNEQFF. The CDR3 DNA reads TGTGCCAGCAGTTACTTCAAGACTAGCGGGGGGTACAATGAGCAGTTCTTC.